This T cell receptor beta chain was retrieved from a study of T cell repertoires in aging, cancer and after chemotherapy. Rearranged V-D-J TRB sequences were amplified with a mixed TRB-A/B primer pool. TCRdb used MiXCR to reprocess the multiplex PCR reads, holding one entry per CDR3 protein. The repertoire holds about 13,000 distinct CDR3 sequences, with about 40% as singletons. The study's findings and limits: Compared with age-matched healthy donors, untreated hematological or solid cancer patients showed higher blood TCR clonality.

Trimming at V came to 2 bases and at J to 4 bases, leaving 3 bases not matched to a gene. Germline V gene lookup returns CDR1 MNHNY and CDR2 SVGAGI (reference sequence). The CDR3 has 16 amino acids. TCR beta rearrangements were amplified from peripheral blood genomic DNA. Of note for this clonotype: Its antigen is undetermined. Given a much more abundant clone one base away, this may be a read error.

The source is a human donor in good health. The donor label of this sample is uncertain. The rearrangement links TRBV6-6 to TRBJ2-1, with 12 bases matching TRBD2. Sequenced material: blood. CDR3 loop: CASSYGLAGGYNEQFF. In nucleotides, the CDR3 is TGTGCCAGCAGTTACGGGCTAGCGGGAGGGTACAATGAGCAGTTCTTC.